Each of the 25 T cell receptor beta chains below was sequenced from the same sample in a study of blood T cell repertoires in COVID-19. Libraries were prepared by immunoSEQ multiplex PCR; TCRdb keeps only in-frame clonotypes and omits some of them. The data hold approximately 270,000 clones, with about 90% observed a single time. The specimen was peripheral blood. The receptors here all came from a young man with active or convalescent COVID-19.

This sequence joins TRBV28 and TRBJ2-7, with TRBD1 as a possible D gene (5 bases). V gave up 7 bases and J gave up 2 bases, with 12 bases separating them. From germline, CDR1 is MDHEN and CDR2 SYDVKM. The CDR3 is 13 amino acids. CDR3: CASNLQVTYEQYF. The CDR3 region has the DNA TGTGCCAGCAACCTACAGGTAACCTACGAGCAGTACTTC.

V gene TRBV18 combines with J gene TRBJ2-1; 7 positions agree with TRBD2. V gave up 4 bases and J gave up 3 bases; unmatched junction bases: 3. Germline CDR1 KGHSH, CDR2 LQKENI. This CDR3 region has 14 residues. The CDR3 loop reads CASSLRDYYNEQFF. Here the CDR3 DNA reads TGTGCCAGCTCACTCAGGGACTACTACAATGAGCAGTTCTTC. The whole variable domain, filled in from reference TRBV18 and TRBJ2-1, reads NAGVMQNPRHLVRRRGQEARLRCSPMKGHSHVYWYRQLPEEGLKFMVYLQKENIIDESGMPKERFSAEFPKEGPSILRIQQVVRGDSAAYFCASSLRDYYNEQFFGPGTRLTVL.

The V gene is TRBV21-1, the J gene TRBJ2-5; the table's TRBD2 call for D was not verified on the DNA. TRBV21-1 is recorded as a pseudogene. The CDR3 has 15 amino acids. CDR3 bases: TGTGCCAAGGGGACTAGCGGGAGGGCCTGGGAGACCCAGTACTTC. It encodes CAKGTSGRAWETQYF.

This sequence joins TRBV7-2 and TRBJ2-3; TRBD2 aligns across 7 bases. Trimming removed 3 bases from V and 4 bases from J; junction bases left unmatched: 7. The CDR3 extends over 15 amino acids. Germline V CDR1 and CDR2: SGHTA, FQGNSA. Here the CDR3 DNA reads TGTGCCAGCAGCTTCGGGGGAGGGGTCCCAGATACGCAGTATTTT. It yields the protein CASSFGGGVPDTQYF.

The chain recombines TRBV16 with TRBJ2-3, with 11 bases identical to TRBD2. Trimming at V came to 2 bases and at J to 3 bases, leaving 7 bases not matched to a gene. Germline-derived CDR1 and CDR2 are KGHSY and FQNENV. The length of the CDR3 is 17 residues. In nucleotides, the CDR3 is TGTGCCAGCAGCCAAGGTACTAGCGGGAGAGGTACAGATACGCAGTATTTT. This gives the protein CASSQGTSGRGTDTQYF.

In its sample, this clone was seen a few times. The CDR3 loop is CASRVRGAGLGYTF. CDR3 sequence (DNA): TGTGCCAGCAGGGTTAGGGGCGCGGGACTTGGCTACACCTTC. The genes are TRBV6-5 and TRBJ1-2, with a possible D match to TRBD1 (5 bases). Per the germline V gene, CDR1 is MNHEY and CDR2 is SVGAGI. V lost 6 bases, J lost 7 bases, and 18 bases lay in between. The CDR3 runs 14 residues.

The J gene is TRBJ1-1, the V gene TRBV7-6; weak D call: TRBD1 (5 bases). The CDR3 sequence is 11 residues long. CDR1 and CDR2 from the germline V gene are SGHVS and FNYEAQ. The V and J ends lost 8 bases and 1 base respectively, with 5 bases between them. CDR3 region: CASDRNTEAFF. The CDR3 nucleotides read TGTGCCAGCGACAGGAACACTGAAGCTTTCTTT.

The chain joins TRBV19 to TRBJ2-5; D might be TRBD1 (5 bases). The CDR3 extends over 19 amino acids. V gave up 4 bases and J gave up 2 bases, with 26 bases separating them. The germline V gene encodes CDR1 LNHDA and CDR2 SQIVND (reference sequence). CDR3: CASSSLRTDPTGQQETQYF. In DNA, the CDR3 is TGTGCCAGTAGTAGTTTAAGAACGGACCCCACAGGCCAACAAGAGACCCAGTACTTC.

The V and J genes are TRBV5-4 and TRBJ2-1, with a weak D call TRBD2 (6 bases). Germline loops: CDR1 SGHNT, CDR2 YYREEE (reference sequence). This CDR3 is built from 17 residues. V was clipped by 0 bases and J by 0 bases, with 13 bases between them. The CDR3 DNA reads TGTGCCAGCAGCTTGGGAGTAGCGGCCCCCTCCTACAATGAGCAGTTCTTC. This gives the protein CASSLGVAAPSYNEQFF.

This chain links TRBV11-3 with TRBJ2-6; D gene uncertain. Trimming took off 1 base at V and 2 bases at J, with 6 bases between the two ends. CDR1 is SGHNT, CDR2 YENEEA, per germline. The CDR3 totals 15 residues. CDR3: CASSLGAAGANVLTF. CDR3 in DNA: TGTGCCAGCAGCTTAGGCGCGGCTGGGGCCAACGTCCTGACTTTC.

The chain couples TRBV7-3 to TRBJ2-7, with D tentatively TRBD1 (5 bases). This CDR3 comprises 13 residues. Germline loops: CDR1 SGHTA, CDR2 FQGTGA. V gave up 5 bases and J gave up 6 bases, with 14 bases separating them. The CDR3 bases are TGTGCCAGCAGCCCCACGGTAAGGGGCGAGCAGTACTTC. As protein: CASSPTVRGEQYF.

The table lists this clone with a count of one. CDR3 loop: CSAGGNSPLHF. In DNA, the CDR3 is TGCAGTGCGGGGGGAAATTCACCCCTCCACTTT. The rearrangement joins TRBV20-1 to TRBJ1-6; tentatively, D is TRBD1 (5 bases). V lost 6 bases and J lost 7, with 7 bases in between. CDR3 length equals 11 residues. Germline CDR1 DFQATT, CDR2 SNEGSKA (reference sequence).

V usage is TRBV11-2 and J usage is TRBJ2-3, with 8 bases lining up with TRBD2. Trimming took 1 base from V and 4 from J; bases not matched to a gene: 10. This CDR3 is built from 17 residues. From germline, CDR1 is SGHAT and CDR2 FQNNGV. The CDR3 bases are TGTGCCAGCAGCTTAGTTGCTACCGGGAGGGAATCAGATACGCAGTATTTT. This gives the protein CASSLVATGRESDTQYF.

CDR3 bases: TGTGCCAGCAGTGCCGTATCGGAGACCCAGTACTTC. Its translation: CASSAVSETQYF. This chain uses TRBV2 with TRBJ2-5, with D unresolved. The CDR3 runs to 12 residues. Looked up from germline, CDR1 is SNHLY and CDR2 is FYNNEI. V was trimmed by 4 bases and J by 5 bases, leaving 8 bases between them. Full variable domain (rest looked up from reference TRBV2 and TRBJ2-5): EPEVTQTPSHQVTQMGQEVILRCVPISNHLYFYWYRQILGQKVEFLVSFYNNEISEKSEIFDDQFSVERPDGSNFTLKIRSTKLEDSAMYFCASSAVSETQYFGPGTRLLVL.

This clone was seen more than once but under ten times. V usage is TRBV7-8 and J usage is TRBJ2-7; the match to TRBD2 covers 11 bases. Looked up from germline, CDR1 is SGHVS and CDR2 is FQNEAQ. V gave up 5 bases and J gave up 0 bases; unmatched junction bases: 3. The CDR3 has 15 amino acids. The CDR3 is CASSPLAGGSYEQYF. In DNA form, the CDR3 reads TGTGCCAGCAGCCCTCTAGCGGGAGGCTCCTACGAGCAGTACTTC.

V usage is TRBV28 and J usage is TRBJ1-2, with unresolved D. V gave up 3 bases and J gave up 4 bases, with 9 bases separating them. Germline loops: CDR1 MDHEN, CDR2 SYDVKM. The CDR3 sequence is 13 residues long. CDR3 loop: CASSFLNIYGYTF. The CDR3 DNA follows: TGTGCCAGCAGTTTTTTGAACATCTATGGCTACACCTTC.

The CDR3 region is CASSSDGGQIYGYTF. The CDR3 DNA is TGTGCCAGCAGTTCCGACGGGGGACAGATCTATGGCTACACCTTC. V is TRBV6-2 or TRBV6-3 and J is TRBJ1-2, with 7 bases fitting TRBD1. In germline, CDR1 is MNHEY, CDR2 SVGEGT. Germline trimming cut 4 bases from V and 4 bases from J; bases unmatched to any gene: 9. The CDR3 contains 15 residues.

This clone was observed a single time. The rearrangement uses TRBV5-5 and TRBJ2-7, with a tentative D call TRBD2 (5 bases). Germline V CDR1 and CDR2: SGHKS, YYEKEE (reference sequence). The CDR3 runs 15 residues. The V end lost 4 bases, the J end lost 3 bases, and 17 bases lay between the germline ends. The CDR3 bases are TGTGCCAGCAGCCGAGTACGGGAAATTAGCTACGAGCAGTACTTC. Amino acid sequence: CASSRVREISYEQYF.

The chain couples TRBV7-2 to TRBJ1-2, with a possible D match to TRBD1 (6 bases). Germline V lookup: CDR1 SGHTA, CDR2 FQGNSA. There are 15 residues in the CDR3. The ends were cut back, 1 base at V and 6 bases at J, with 15 bases in the middle. The DNA for the CDR3 is TGTGCCAGCAGCTTAGTATTACAGGGTCTCCATGGCTACACCTTC. It specifies CASSLVLQGLHGYTF.

The V and J genes are TRBV29-1 and TRBJ2-1; TRBD2 might be the D (6 bases). V was clipped by 4 bases and J by 6 bases, with 13 bases between them. This CDR3 is built from 13 residues. Germline V gene sequence: CDR1 SQVTM, CDR2 ANQGSEA. In DNA, the CDR3 is TGCAGCGTTGCCTCGCGGGACCCCAATGAGCAGTTCTTC. Translating gives CSVASRDPNEQFF.

This rearrangement joins TRBV14 to TRBJ1-3; tentative D call: TRBD1 (5 bases). The ends were cut back, 1 base at V and 3 bases at J, with 7 bases in the middle. The CDR3 consists of 14 residues. Germline CDR1 reads SGHDN; CDR2 reads FVKESK. The CDR3 sequence: CASSQAGIGNTIYF. The CDR3 DNA reads as TGTGCCAGCAGCCAAGCAGGGATTGGAAACACCATATATTTT.

V gene TRBV6-1 combines with J gene TRBJ1-5; D is perhaps TRBD1 (6 bases). This CDR3 has 13 amino acids. Trimming left V 3 bases short and J 4 bases short, with 7 bases between. Germline-derived CDR1 and CDR2 are MNHNS and SASEGT. CDR3 protein: CASSDTGNQPQHF. Written as DNA, the CDR3 is TGTGCCAGCAGTGATACAGGGAATCAGCCCCAGCATTTT.

The V and J genes are TRBV2 and TRBJ1-1; maybe TRBD1 (5 bases). This CDR3 comprises 16 residues. V gave up 6 bases and J gave up 1 base, with 18 bases separating them. Germline-derived CDR1 and CDR2 are SNHLY and FYNNEI. DNA for the CDR3: TGTGCCAGCAGGCGGCCTGGTGGGGGAGGGAACACTGAAGCTTTCTTT. Its protein product is CASRRPGGGGNTEAFF. Supplemented by reference TRBV2 and TRBJ1-1, the full variable domain reads EPEVTQTPSHQVTQMGQEVILRCVPISNHLYFYWYRQILGQKVEFLVSFYNNEISEKSEIFDDQFSVERPDGSNFTLKIRSTKLEDSAMYFCASRRPGGGGNTEAFFGQGTRLTVV.

This chain uses TRBV6-5 with TRBJ2-2; 9 bases line up with TRBD2. CDR1 and CDR2 (germline): MNHEY, SVGAGI. Trimming cost V 10 bases and J 4 bases; bases outside gene matches: 10. CDR3 size: 15 residues. The CDR3, as DNA: TGTGCCACCTTACGAGGCGGGGGGGGCACCGGGGAGCTGTTTTTT. It encodes CATLRGGGGTGELFF.

The rearrangement uses TRBV19 and TRBJ2-1; 15 positions match TRBD2. Trimming removed 5 bases from V and 8 bases from J; junction bases left unmatched: 7. Germline values: CDR1 LNHDA, CDR2 SQIVND (reference sequence). CDR3 size: 16 residues. In nucleotides, the CDR3 is TGTGCCAGTAGTTTCCGGACTAGCGGGGGGGCCGATGAGCAGTTCTTC. This gives the protein CASSFRTSGGADEQFF.